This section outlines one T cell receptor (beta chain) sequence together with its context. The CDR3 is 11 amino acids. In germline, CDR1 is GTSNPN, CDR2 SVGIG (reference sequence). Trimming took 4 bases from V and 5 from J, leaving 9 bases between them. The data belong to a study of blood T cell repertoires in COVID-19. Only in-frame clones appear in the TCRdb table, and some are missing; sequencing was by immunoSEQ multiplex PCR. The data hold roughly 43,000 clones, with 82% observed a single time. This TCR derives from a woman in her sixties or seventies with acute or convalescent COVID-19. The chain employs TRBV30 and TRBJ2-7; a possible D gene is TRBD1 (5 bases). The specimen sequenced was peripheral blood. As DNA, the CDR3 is TGTGCCTGGACCCAGGGCGACGAGCAGTACTTC. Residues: CAWTQGDEQYF.